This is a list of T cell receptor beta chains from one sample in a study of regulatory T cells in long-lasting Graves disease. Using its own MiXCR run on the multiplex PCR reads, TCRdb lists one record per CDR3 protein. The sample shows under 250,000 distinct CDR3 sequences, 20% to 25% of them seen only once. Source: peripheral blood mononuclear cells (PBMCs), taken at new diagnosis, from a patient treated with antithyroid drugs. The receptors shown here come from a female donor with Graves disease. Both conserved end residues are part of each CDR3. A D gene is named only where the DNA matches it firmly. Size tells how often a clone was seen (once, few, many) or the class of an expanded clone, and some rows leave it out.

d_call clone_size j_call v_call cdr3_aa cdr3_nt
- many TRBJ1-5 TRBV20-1 CSASAGMQPQHF TGCAGTGCTAGTGCAGGTATGCAGCCCCAGCATTTT
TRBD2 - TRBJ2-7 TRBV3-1 CASSRITGTSGAGEQYF TGTGCCAGCAGTCGAATCACCGGGACTAGTGGGGCGGGGGAGCAGTACTTC
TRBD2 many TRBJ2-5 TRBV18 CASSPSGGTETQYF TGTGCCAGCTCACCTAGCGGGGGGACAGAGACCCAGTACTTC
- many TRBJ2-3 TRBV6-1 CASTGSDTQYF TGTGCCAGCACGGGCTCAGATACGCAGTATTTT
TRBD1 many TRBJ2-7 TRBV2 CASTRDSSSMNYEQYF TGTGCCAGCACCAGGGACAGTAGCTCTATGAATTACGAGCAGTACTTC
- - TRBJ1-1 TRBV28 CASSLSALAFF TGTGCCAGCAGTTTAAGTGCTTTGGCTTTCTTT
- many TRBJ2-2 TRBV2 CASSFTNTGELFF TGTGCCAGCAGCTTTACCAACACCGGGGAGCTGTTTTTT
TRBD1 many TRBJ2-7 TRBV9 CASSVGNRGTEQYF TGTGCCAGCAGCGTAGGTAACAGGGGAACCGAGCAGTACTTC
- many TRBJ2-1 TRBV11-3 CASSLGGTHNEQFF TGTGCCAGCAGCTTAGGCGGTACCCACAATGAGCAGTTCTTC
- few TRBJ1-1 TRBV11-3 CASSPRRAGNTEAFF TGTGCCAGCAGCCCCCGGCGTGCAGGGAACACTGAAGCTTTCTTT
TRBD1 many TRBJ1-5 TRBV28 CASSPTGGDQPQHF TGTGCCAGCAGTCCGACAGGGGGTGATCAGCCCCAGCATTTT
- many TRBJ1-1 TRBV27 CASSPLDSTEAFF TGTGCCAGCAGCCCCTTGGACAGCACTGAAGCTTTCTTT
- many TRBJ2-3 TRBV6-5 CASSYESPSTDTQYF TGTGCCAGCAGTTACGAGAGTCCTAGCACAGATACGCAGTATTTT
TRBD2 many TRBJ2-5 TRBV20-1 CSARDGLAMQETQYF TGCAGTGCTAGAGATGGACTAGCGATGCAAGAGACCCAGTACTTC
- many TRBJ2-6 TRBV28 CASMNQAIFSGANVLTF TGTGCCAGCATGAATCAGGCCATATTCTCTGGGGCCAACGTCCTGACTTTC
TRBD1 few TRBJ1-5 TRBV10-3 CAISERQGRNQPQHF TGTGCCATCAGTGAGCGACAGGGGCGCAATCAGCCCCAGCATTTT
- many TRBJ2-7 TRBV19 CASSHSSAYEQYF TGTGCCAGTAGTCATAGCTCGGCCTACGAGCAGTACTTC
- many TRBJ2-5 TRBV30 CAWSGLQETQYF TGTGCCTGGAGTGGGCTACAAGAGACCCAGTACTTC
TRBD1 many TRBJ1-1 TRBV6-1 CASIQGWNTEAFF TGTGCCAGCATACAGGGGTGGAACACTGAAGCTTTCTTT
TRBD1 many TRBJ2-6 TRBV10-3 CAISPPGTAMSGANVLTF TGTGCCATCAGCCCTCCCGGGACAGCCATGTCGGGGGCCAACGTCCTGACTTTC
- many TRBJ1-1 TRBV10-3 CAISESGRNTEAFF TGTGCCATCAGTGAGTCGGGTAGGAACACTGAAGCTTTCTTT
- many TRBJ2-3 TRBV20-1 CSAKRNSDTQYF TGCAGTGCCAAACGGAACTCAGATACGCAGTATTTT
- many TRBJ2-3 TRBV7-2 CASSSRVAVPTDTQYF TGTGCCAGCAGCTCTCGGGTAGCCGTTCCCACAGATACGCAGTATTTT
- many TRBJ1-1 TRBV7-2 CASSPQVQATEAFF TGTGCCAGCAGCCCACAGGTCCAGGCCACTGAAGCTTTCTTT
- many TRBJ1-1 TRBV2 CASGGTEAFF TGTGCCAGCGGTGGCACTGAAGCTTTCTTT
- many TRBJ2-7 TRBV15 CATRYRDISYEQYF TGTGCCACCAGGTACCGGGACATCTCCTACGAGCAGTACTTC
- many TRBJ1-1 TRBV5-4 CASSVGTQIMNTEAFF TGTGCCAGCAGCGTCGGGACACAGATCATGAACACTGAAGCTTTCTTT
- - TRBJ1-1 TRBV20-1 CSALRVLGDTGAFF TGCAGTGCGCTAAGGGTCCTCGGGGACACTGGAGCTTTCTTT
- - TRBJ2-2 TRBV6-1 CASTNPYTGELFF TGTGCCAGCACAAACCCCTACACCGGGGAGCTGTTTTTT
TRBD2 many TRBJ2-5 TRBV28 CASSSLAGYQETQYF TGTGCCAGCAGTAGCCTAGCGGGGTACCAAGAGACCCAGTACTTC
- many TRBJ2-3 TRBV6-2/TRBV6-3 CASSEPAHGTDTQYF TGTGCCAGCAGTGAACCGGCCCATGGAACAGATACGCAGTATTTT
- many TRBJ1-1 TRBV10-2 CASSDWGLMNTEAFF TGCGCCAGCAGTGATTGGGGGCTGATGAACACTGAAGCTTTCTTT
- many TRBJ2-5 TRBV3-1 CASSQTSWGVGETQYF TGTGCCAGCAGCCAGACGAGTTGGGGGGTTGGGGAGACCCAGTACTTC
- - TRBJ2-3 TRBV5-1 CASSPPSPDTQYF TGCGCCAGCAGCCCCCCCTCCCCAGATACGCAGTATTTT
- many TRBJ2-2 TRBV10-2 CASKDLYGELFF TGCGCCAGCAAGGACCTGTATGGGGAGCTGTTTTTT
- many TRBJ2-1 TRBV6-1 CASSEAERRGSYNEQFF TGTGCCAGCAGTGAAGCCGAAAGGAGGGGTTCCTACAATGAGCAGTTCTTC
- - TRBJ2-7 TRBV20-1 CSASLGREQYF TGCAGTGCTAGTCTGGGCCGGGAGCAGTACTTC
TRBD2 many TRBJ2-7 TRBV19 CASSLYSGRPIYEQYF TGTGCCAGTAGTCTTTACAGCGGGAGGCCGATCTACGAGCAGTACTTC
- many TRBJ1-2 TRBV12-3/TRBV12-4 CASSLTYGYTF TGTGCCAGCAGTTTAACTTATGGCTACACCTTC
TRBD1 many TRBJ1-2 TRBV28 CASSPGGNYYYGYTF TGTGCCAGCAGTCCAGGGGGCAATTATTACTATGGCTACACCTTC
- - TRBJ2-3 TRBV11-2 CASSLGTSDTDTQYF TGTGCCAGCAGCCTGGGAACTTCCGATACAGATACGCAGTATTTT
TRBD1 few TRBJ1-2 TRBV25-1 CASSQGGTNTYGYTF TGTGCCAGCAGTCAAGGGGGCACGAATACGTACGGCTACACCTTC
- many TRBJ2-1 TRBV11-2 CASSTAGNEQFF TGTGCCAGCTCTACGGCAGGGAATGAGCAGTTCTTC
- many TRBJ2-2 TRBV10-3 CATRPEPVANTGELFF TGTGCCACCAGACCTGAGCCAGTAGCGAACACCGGGGAGCTGTTTTTT
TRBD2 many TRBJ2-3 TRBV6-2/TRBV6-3 CASSDFLAGGTDTQYF TGTGCCAGCAGTGATTTCCTAGCGGGAGGCACAGATACGCAGTATTTT
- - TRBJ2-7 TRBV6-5 CASSYSWGYEQYF TGTGCCAGCAGTTACTCCTGGGGCTACGAGCAGTACTTC
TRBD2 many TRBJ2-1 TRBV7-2 CASSPTSGGAGEQFF TGTGCCAGCAGCCCTACTAGCGGGGGGGCGGGTGAGCAGTTCTTC